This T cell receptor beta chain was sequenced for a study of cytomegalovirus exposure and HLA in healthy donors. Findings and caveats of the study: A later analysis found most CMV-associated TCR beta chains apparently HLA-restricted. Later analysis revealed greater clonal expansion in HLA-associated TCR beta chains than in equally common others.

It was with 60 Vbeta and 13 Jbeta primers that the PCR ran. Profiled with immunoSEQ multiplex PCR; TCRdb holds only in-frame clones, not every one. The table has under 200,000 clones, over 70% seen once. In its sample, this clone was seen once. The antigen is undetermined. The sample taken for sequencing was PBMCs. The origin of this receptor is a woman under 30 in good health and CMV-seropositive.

The CDR3 region is CASSEAGSSPLHF. The CDR3 nucleotides read TGCGCCAGCAGTGAGGCGGGGAGTTCACCCCTCCACTTT. V and J are TRBV10-1 and TRBJ1-6, with D unclear. This CDR3 comprises 13 residues. Germline V CDR1 and CDR2: WNHNN, SYGVQD (reference sequence). V was shortened by 2 bases and J by 9 bases, with 8 bases between the two germline ends.